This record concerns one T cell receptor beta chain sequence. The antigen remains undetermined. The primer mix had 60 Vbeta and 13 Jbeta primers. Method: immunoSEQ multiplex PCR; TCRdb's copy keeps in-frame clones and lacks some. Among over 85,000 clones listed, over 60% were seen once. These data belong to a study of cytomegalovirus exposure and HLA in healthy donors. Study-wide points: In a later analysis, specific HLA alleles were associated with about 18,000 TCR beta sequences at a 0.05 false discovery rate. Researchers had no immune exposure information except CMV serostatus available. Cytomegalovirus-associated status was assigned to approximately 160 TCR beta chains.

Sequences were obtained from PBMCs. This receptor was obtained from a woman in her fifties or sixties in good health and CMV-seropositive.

CDR3 bases: TGTGCCAGCAGCCAAGTAGATCCGGATCGGAGATTGGGCTACACCTTC. Protein sequence: CASSQVDPDRRLGYTF. The chain links TRBV4-2 to TRBJ1-2; D unresolved. The CDR3 spans 16 residues. V was clipped by 1 base and J by 8 bases, with 20 bases between them. Germline loops: CDR1 LGHNA, CDR2 YNFKEQ.